A single sample gave rise to the 20 T cell receptor beta chains below, sequenced in a study of shared clonotypes between healthy human individuals. Using immunoSEQ multiplex PCR, the repertoire was profiled, and TCRdb retains in-frame clones only, with some absent. Among millions of clones listed, just under 95% were seen once. As defined, naive CD8 cells were CD45RO-negative and positively selected for CCR7, with terminally differentiated effector memory CD45RA+ cells excluded. Sample: naive CD8+ T cells sorted from blood. Every receptor here comes from a man younger than 35 in good health.

This sequence joins TRBV6-5 and TRBJ1-5; no clear D. The V and J ends lost 2 bases and 5 bases respectively, with 10 bases between them. Germline V gives CDR1 MNHEY, CDR2 SVGAGI. The CDR3 totals 14 residues. The CDR3 DNA reads TGTGCCAGCAGTTACCTCCGGATTGATCAGCCCCAGCATTTT. As protein: CASSYLRIDQPQHF.

This clone has only a few counts. The CDR3 loop reads CASSKNQHNQPQHF. The CDR3, as DNA: TGTGCCAGCAGTAAGAACCAGCACAATCAGCCCCAGCATTTT. J is TRBJ1-5 and V is TRBV6-1; unclear D gene. This CDR3 has 14 amino acids. Germline values: CDR1 MNHNS, CDR2 SASEGT. The ends were cut back, 5 bases at V and 3 bases at J, with 11 bases in the middle.

The V and J genes are TRBV12-5 and TRBJ2-1; unclear D gene. From germline, CDR1 is LGHNT and CDR2 FRNRAP. Trimming removed 5 bases at V and 2 bases at J, with 16 bases between. The CDR3 is 16 amino acids. CDR3 nucleotides: TGTGCTAGTGGTGGTGCAGGAACAGATCCCTACAATGAGCAGTTCTTC. Translation gives CASGGAGTDPYNEQFF.

This clone has just a few counts. This sample also contains other DNA sequences that code for the same CDR3. V is TRBV7-9 and J is TRBJ2-2; D is unclear. The V end lost 2 bases, the J end lost 8 bases, and 3 bases lay between the germline ends. This CDR3 comprises 11 residues. In germline, CDR1 is SEHNR, CDR2 FQNEAQ (reference sequence). The CDR3, as DNA: TGTGCCAGCAGCTTATCTGGGGAGCTGTTTTTT. Translation gives CASSLSGELFF.

CDR3 DNA: TGTGCCATCAGTGAGTCTTGGGGACTAGCGAAAGGCGGGGAGCTGTTTTTT. Translating it yields CAISESWGLAKGGELFF. The gene calls are TRBV10-3 and TRBJ2-2; 10 bases line up with TRBD2. Germline values: CDR1 ENHRY, CDR2 SYGVKD. Trimming removed 0 bases from V and 7 bases from J; junction bases left unmatched: 8. The CDR3 spans 17 residues.

Comment on this clone: This CDR3 is also generated by other DNA sequences in the sample. The gene calls are TRBV7-9 and TRBJ2-7, with D hard to call. V was pared by 5 bases and J by 6 bases, with 8 bases between. Germline CDR1 reads SEHNR; CDR2 reads FQNEAQ (reference sequence). The CDR3 extends over 11 amino acids. CDR3 nucleotides: TGTGCCAGCAGCCCTTCTGCCGAGCAGTACTTC. Translation: CASSPSAEQYF.

The chain recombines TRBV5-6 with TRBJ2-6, with D tentatively TRBD1 (6 bases). The germline gives CDR1 SGHDT, CDR2 YYEEEE. This CDR3 comprises 15 residues. The ends were cut back, 3 bases at V and 3 bases at J, with 10 bases in the middle. CDR3 coding DNA: TGTGCCAGCAGCTGGCAGGGGAGTGGGGCCAACGTCCTGACTTTC. Amino acids: CASSWQGSGANVLTF. The entire variable domain, with the rest obtained from reference TRBV5-6 and TRBJ2-6, is as follows: DAGVTQSPTHLIKTRGQQVTLRCSPKSGHDTVSWYQQALGQGPQFIFQYYEEEERQRGNFPDRFSGHQFPNYSSELNVNALLLGDSALYLCASSWQGSGANVLTFGAGSRLTVL.

This clone was seen only once. The chain recombines TRBV27 with TRBJ2-1; no clear D gene. Germline CDR1 and CDR2: MNHEY and SMNVEV (reference sequence). This CDR3 comprises 16 residues. V dropped 3 bases and J dropped 1 base, with 13 bases sitting between them. This CDR3 is CASSFVGGESYNEQFF. CDR3 in DNA: TGTGCCAGCAGTTTCGTGGGTGGAGAATCCTACAATGAGCAGTTCTTC.

With respect to this clone: At one end, the junction sequence differs from germline, possibly due to a read error. The rearrangement joins TRBV7-7 to TRBJ2-2, with D maybe TRBD1 (6 bases). Germline V lookup: CDR1 SSHAT, CDR2 FNYEAQ (reference sequence). The CDR3 sequence is 17 residues long. The CDR3 spells CASSPPWAGENTGELFF. CDR3 in DNA: TGTGCTAGCAGCCCCCCGTGGGCAGGGGAGAACACCGGGGAGCTGTTTTTT.

This sequence joins TRBV6-5 and TRBJ2-7, with D tentatively TRBD2 (6 bases). The length of the CDR3 is 16 residues. The V end was cut by 0 bases, the J end by 4 bases, with 16 bases between. The germline V gene has CDR1 MNHEY and CDR2 SVGAGI. This CDR3 reads CASSYSWGAGGYEQYF. The CDR3 DNA is TGTGCCAGCAGTTACTCGTGGGGTGCCGGGGGATACGAGCAGTACTTC.

The genes are TRBV6-5 and TRBJ1-1; D gene ambiguous. Trimming cost V 2 bases and J 10 bases, with 14 bases left between them. The germline gives CDR1 MNHEY, CDR2 SVGAGI. The CDR3 loop spans 13 amino acids. CDR3 region: CASSYGLTRIAFF. CDR3 in DNA: TGTGCCAGCAGTTACGGTCTCACCCGAATAGCTTTCTTT.

The chain uses TRBV30 and TRBJ2-5, with 10 bases aligning to TRBD1. The CDR3 loop spans 16 amino acids. The ends lost 1 base at V and 5 bases at J; junction bases unmatched: 10. Germline lookup yields CDR1 GTSNPN and CDR2 SVGIG (reference sequence). The CDR3: CAWSGMRQGAGETQYF. The CDR3 DNA reads TGTGCCTGGAGTGGAATGAGACAGGGGGCAGGGGAGACCCAGTACTTC. The entire variable domain, with the rest obtained from reference TRBV30 and TRBJ2-5, is as follows: SQTIHQWPATLVQPVGSPLSLECTVEGTSNPNLYWYRQAAGRGLQLLFYSVGIGQISSEVPQNLSASRPQDRQFILSSKKLLLSDSGFYLCAWSGMRQGAGETQYFGPGTRLLVL.

This clone was observed once. Distinct nucleotide sequences in the sample also encode this CDR3. J is TRBJ2-2 and V is TRBV2, with a tentative D call TRBD2 (6 bases). This CDR3 has 13 residues. Per the germline V gene, CDR1 is SNHLY and CDR2 is FYNNEI. Trimming shortened V by 3 bases and J by 4 bases, and 6 bases separated the two germline ends. Written as DNA, the CDR3 is TGTGCCAGCAGTGAGGGGGGCACCGGGGAGCTGTTTTTT. Translating it yields CASSEGGTGELFF.

The CDR3, as DNA: TGTGCCAGCAGTGGGGGACTAGGAGCTTACGAGCAGTACTTC. Protein sequence: CASSGGLGAYEQYF. This chain connects TRBV6-5 to TRBJ2-7, with 8 nucleotides matching TRBD2. The CDR3 consists of 14 residues. V lost 5 bases, J lost 4 bases, and 7 bases stayed unmatched. Germline V gene data show CDR1 as MNHEY and CDR2 as SVGAGI.

The chain employs TRBV29-1 and TRBJ2-7, with D perhaps TRBD1 or TRBD2 (5 bases each). Germline CDR1 SQVTM, CDR2 ANQGSEA. The CDR3 loop spans 14 amino acids. V was shortened by 4 bases and J by 2 bases, with 15 bases between the two germline ends. The CDR3, as DNA: TGCAGCGTTGGAGGCGGAGAGGGGACCTACGAGCAGTACTTC. Translating it yields CSVGGGEGTYEQYF.

This clone was seen only once. This rearrangement joins TRBV30 to TRBJ2-7; 7 bases align to TRBD1. Trimming took 0 bases from V and 4 from J; bases not matched to a gene: 12. CDR3 size: 16 residues. Germline V gene lookup returns CDR1 GTSNPN and CDR2 SVGIG (reference sequence). The CDR3 DNA reads TGTGCCTGGAGTGTAATTTATGGGACAGAATTATACGAGCAGTACTTC. Amino acids: CAWSVIYGTELYEQYF. The whole variable domain, filled in from reference TRBV30 and TRBJ2-7, reads SQTIHQWPATLVQPVGSPLSLECTVEGTSNPNLYWYRQAAGRGLQLLFYSVGIGQISSEVPQNLSASRPQDRQFILSSKKLLLSDSGFYLCAWSVIYGTELYEQYFGPGTRLTVT.

This clone is a singleton in its sample. J is TRBJ2-2 and V is TRBV11-2, with D perhaps TRBD1 (6 bases). The CDR3 is made up of 15 amino acids. Germline V gene data show CDR1 as SGHAT and CDR2 as FQNNGV. V was trimmed by 3 bases and J by 0 bases, leaving 8 bases between them. In DNA form, the CDR3 reads TGTGCCAGCAGCTTGGGGGCCTCGAACACCGGGGAGCTGTTTTTT. It codes for CASSLGASNTGELFF.

This chain connects TRBV5-4 to TRBJ2-4; D is perhaps TRBD2 (6 bases). Germline lookup yields CDR1 SGHNT and CDR2 YYREEE (reference sequence). The V gene lost 4 bases and the J gene lost 5 bases, with 13 bases spanning the gap. The CDR3 contains 14 residues. The CDR3: CASSKGLGENIQYF. The CDR3 coding sequence is TGTGCCAGCAGCAAGGGACTGGGGGAAAACATTCAGTACTTC.

This clone showed up just once. The chain joins TRBV2 to TRBJ1-2; weak D call: TRBD1 (5 bases). Deletions cut 3 bases from V and 8 bases from J, with 13 bases between. This CDR3 contains 13 residues. Germline CDR1 and CDR2: SNHLY and FYNNEI. The CDR3: CASSEGGLQGYTF. CDR3 DNA: TGTGCCAGCAGTGAGGGGGGGTTACAGGGCTACACCTTC. The full variable domain, rest sourced from reference TRBV2 and TRBJ1-2, is EPEVTQTPSHQVTQMGQEVILRCVPISNHLYFYWYRQILGQKVEFLVSFYNNEISEKSEIFDDQFSVERPDGSNFTLKIRSTKLEDSAMYFCASSEGGLQGYTFGSGTRLTVV.

The chain employs TRBV29-1 and TRBJ1-3; weak D call: TRBD1 (6 bases). The CDR3 is 13 amino acids. The V gene's germline CDR1 is SQVTM and CDR2 ANQGSEA. Trimming cost V 3 bases and J 4 bases, with 10 bases left between them. CDR3 coding DNA: TGCAGCGTTGAGCACAGGGAGGGAAACACCATATATTTT. The encoded protein is CSVEHREGNTIYF.